A single sample gave rise to the 28 T cell receptor beta chains below, sequenced in a study of blood T cell repertoires in COVID-19. Sequencing was performed with immunoSEQ multiplex PCR; in TCRdb, only in-frame clones are kept and a portion is missing. The sample gives approximately 250,000 clones, about 83% of which show up once; around 5.9% is in the top ten. The sample taken for sequencing was peripheral blood. These receptors all come from a human donor in a cohort sampled during active COVID-19.

V is TRBV6-5 and J is TRBJ2-3; TRBD2 matches 9 bases. The germline V gene has CDR1 MNHEY and CDR2 SVGAGI. The CDR3 is 13 amino acids. The junction had 8 bases not matched to a gene; V was cut back by 5 bases and J by 11 bases. The CDR3 here is CASSTSGTSKQYF. DNA for the CDR3: TGTGCCAGCAGTACGTCCGGGACTAGCAAGCAGTATTTT.

The chain couples TRBV28 to TRBJ2-1; the D gene is possibly TRBD2 (5 bases). V was cut by 1 base and J by 7 bases, with 11 bases left in between. The CDR3 is 14 residues long. Germline CDR1 MDHEN, CDR2 SYDVKM. The CDR3 nucleotides are TGTGCCAGCAGTTTATTTACGGGATTGAATGAGCAGTTCTTC. It specifies CASSLFTGLNEQFF.

This clone was recorded once. This chain links TRBV28 with TRBJ1-3, with D possibly matching TRBD1 (5 bases). Germline CDR1 is MDHEN and CDR2 is SYDVKM. V lost 3 bases, J lost 3 bases, and 9 bases lay in between. This CDR3 has 14 residues. The DNA for the CDR3 is TGTGCCAGCAGTTTCCGGGGGGGTGGAAACACCATATATTTT. Encoded protein: CASSFRGGGNTIYF.

This clone was detected once. This chain links TRBV25-1 with TRBJ2-7, with a weak D call TRBD2 (5 bases). Germline values: CDR1 MGHDK, CDR2 SYGVNS. This CDR3 contains 15 residues. Trimming pared 3 bases from V and 1 base from J, leaving 13 bases between. The CDR3 here is CASSESSGGSYEQYF. CDR3 sequence (DNA): TGTGCCAGCAGTGAGAGCAGCGGCGGGTCCTACGAGCAGTACTTC.

J is TRBJ1-1 and V is TRBV6-5; D is undetermined. The CDR3 extends over 13 amino acids. The V end lost 6 bases, the J end lost 1 base, and 9 bases lay between the germline ends. The germline V gene encodes CDR1 MNHEY and CDR2 SVGAGI. The chain's CDR3 is CASSSPSNTEAFF. DNA for the CDR3: TGTGCCAGCAGCTCCCCGTCGAACACTGAAGCTTTCTTT.

A few counts support this clone. The chain links TRBV6-4 to TRBJ1-1, with D possibly TRBD1 on 5 matching bases. CDR1 is MRHNA and CDR2 is SNTAGT in the germline V gene. The CDR3 runs 15 residues. With 2 bases removed from V and 0 bases from J, the gap between germline ends came to 10 bases. The CDR3 loop reads CASSDRQGMNTEAFF. The CDR3, as DNA: TGTGCCAGCAGTGACCGCCAGGGCATGAACACTGAAGCTTTCTTT.

The chain carries TRBV7-2 and TRBJ2-1; 9 bases agree with TRBD1. The CDR3 totals 16 residues. The ends lost 7 bases at V and 5 bases at J; junction bases unmatched: 12. Germline CDR1 SGHTA, CDR2 FQGNSA. The CDR3 protein is CASTPFRGQGHNEQFF. CDR3 DNA sequence: TGTGCCAGCACCCCTTTTAGGGGACAGGGTCACAATGAGCAGTTCTTC.

This clone was counted ten times or more. The chain couples TRBV19 to TRBJ1-2; D perhaps matches TRBD1 (6 bases). Deletions cut 6 bases from V and 4 bases from J, with 12 bases between. In germline, CDR1 is LNHDA, CDR2 SQIVND (reference sequence). There are 13 residues in the CDR3. CDR3 region: CASSPQGFYGYTF. The CDR3 DNA follows: TGTGCCAGTAGCCCACAGGGATTCTATGGCTACACCTTC.

V is TRBV6-6 and J is TRBJ2-7, with a tentative D call TRBD1 (6 bases). The CDR3 sequence is 15 residues long. CDR1 is MNHNY, CDR2 SVGAGI, per germline (reference sequence). V was cut by 6 bases and J by 4 bases, with 19 bases left in between. As DNA, the CDR3 is TGTGCCAGCAGCCCAGAGGGGGTAGGGGGATACGAGCAGTACTTC. Translating it yields CASSPEGVGGYEQYF.

The rearrangement links TRBV3-1 (or the pseudogene TRBV3-2) to TRBJ2-7; 9 bases are shared with TRBD1. V shed 4 bases, J shed 2 bases, and the junction held 12 bases outside the gene matches. The CDR3 has 17 residues. Germline V gene sequence: CDR1 LGHDT, CDR2 YNNKEL (reference sequence). The CDR3 reads CASSPLPGQGRAYEQYF. Here the CDR3 DNA reads TGTGCCAGCAGCCCCCTCCCCGGACAGGGGAGGGCCTACGAGCAGTACTTC.

This sequence joins TRBV19 and TRBJ1-1; 9 bases are a match to TRBD1. The junction had 5 bases not matched to a gene; V was cut back by 5 bases and J by 4 bases. Germline lookup yields CDR1 LNHDA and CDR2 SQIVND (reference sequence). This CDR3 is built from 14 residues. The CDR3 here is CASSAQTGGTEAFF. The CDR3, as DNA: TGTGCCAGTAGTGCCCAGACAGGGGGCACTGAAGCTTTCTTT.

The chain links TRBV5-1 to TRBJ2-5; 14 bases align to TRBD2. Germline CDR1 and CDR2: SGHRS and YFSETQ. Trimming cost V 4 bases and J 5 bases; bases outside gene matches: 7. The CDR3 extends over 16 amino acids. CDR3 in DNA: TGCGCCAGCAGCCCTGGGACTAGCGGGGGTAGGGAGACCCAGTACTTC. Translating gives CASSPGTSGGRETQYF.

The CDR3 protein is CASRELAGGDTGELFF. The CDR3 coding sequence is TGTGCCAGCAGAGAACTAGCGGGTGGGGACACCGGGGAGCTGTTTTTT. The J gene is TRBJ2-2, the V gene TRBV2; 9 positions match TRBD2. Germline V gene data show CDR1 as SNHLY and CDR2 as FYNNEI. Trimming took 6 bases from V and 3 from J; bases not matched to a gene: 8. CDR3 length equals 16 residues.

The chain is built from TRBV11-2 and TRBJ2-3, with TRBD2 identical over 11 bases. Trimming cost V 7 bases and J 2 bases; bases outside gene matches: 5. Germline CDR1 reads SGHAT; CDR2 reads FQNNGV. This CDR3 is built from 15 residues. The DNA for the CDR3 is TGTGCCAGCACCATGACTAGCGGGGACACAGATACGCAGTATTTT. Encoded protein: CASTMTSGDTDTQYF.

DNA of the CDR3: TGTGCCAGTAGGCCGACATCCGTCGGCCAAGAGACCCAGTACTTC. Its protein is CASRPTSVGQETQYF. The chain carries TRBV19 and TRBJ2-5; D ambiguous. Germline lookup yields CDR1 LNHDA and CDR2 SQIVND (reference sequence). Trimming cost V 6 bases and J 1 base, with 15 bases left between them. This CDR3 is built from 15 residues.

This chain joins TRBV10-2 and TRBJ2-3; D is unclear. Germline V gene data show CDR1 as WSHSY and CDR2 as SAAADI. With 5 bases removed from V and 2 bases from J, the gap between germline ends came to 17 bases. The CDR3 extends over 16 amino acids. The CDR3 loop reads CASSPTPPRSTDTQYF. The CDR3 nucleotides read TGCGCCAGCAGTCCCACTCCTCCTCGCTCCACAGATACGCAGTATTTT.

The rearrangement links TRBV27 to TRBJ2-1, with D maybe TRBD1 (5 bases). From germline, CDR1 is MNHEY and CDR2 SMNVEV (reference sequence). CDR3 length equals 15 residues. Trimming shortened V by 2 bases and J by 2 bases, and 10 bases separated the two germline ends. Here the CDR3 reads CASSLLQGTYNEQFF. Written as DNA, the CDR3 is TGTGCCAGCAGTTTACTTCAGGGCACCTACAATGAGCAGTTCTTC.

The chain uses TRBV5-1 and TRBJ1-6; 7 nucleotides line up with TRBD1. The germline gives CDR1 SGHRS, CDR2 YFSETQ. This CDR3 spans 17 amino acids. V lost 4 bases, J lost 10 bases, and 17 bases stayed unmatched. This chain's CDR3 is CASSRVSAGGTASPLHF. In nucleotides, the CDR3 is TGCGCCAGCAGCCGGGTTTCGGCAGGGGGGACGGCATCACCCCTCCACTTT.

This clone appeared once. V usage is TRBV20-1 and J usage is TRBJ1-1; maybe TRBD1 (6 bases). V lost 5 bases and J lost 0, with 10 bases in between. Germline CDR1 and CDR2: DFQATT and SNEGSKA (reference sequence). This CDR3 region has 13 residues. This CDR3 is CSARGQLNTEAFF. CDR3 sequence (DNA): TGCAGTGCTCGTGGACAGTTGAACACTGAAGCTTTCTTT.

The chain recombines TRBV7-9 with TRBJ2-2; 8 nucleotides line up with TRBD1. This CDR3 is built from 15 residues. Germline V gene sequence: CDR1 SEHNR, CDR2 FQNEAQ (reference sequence). V dropped 5 bases and J dropped 1; count of bases not matched to a gene: 3. The CDR3, as DNA: TGTGCCAGCAGCCCCGGGACAGGGAACACCGGGGAGCTGTTTTTT. This encodes CASSPGTGNTGELFF. Variable domain in full (rest from reference TRBV7-9 and TRBJ2-2): DTGVSQNPRHKITKRGQNVTFRCDPISEHNRLYWYRQTLGQGPEFLTYFQNEAQLEKSRLLSDRFSAERPKGSFSTLEIQRTEQGDSAMYLCASSPGTGNTGELFFGEGSRLTVL.

The gene calls are TRBV3-1 (or the pseudogene TRBV3-2) and TRBJ2-1; 8 bases agree with TRBD2. V trimming: 0 bases; J trimming: 10 bases; junction bases outside the gene matches: 8. There are 15 residues in the CDR3. The V gene's germline CDR1 is LGHDT and CDR2 YNNKEL (reference sequence). CDR3 sequence reads: CASSQDSGATGEQFF. As DNA, the CDR3 is TGTGCCAGCAGCCAAGATAGCGGGGCCACGGGGGAGCAGTTCTTC.

The chain has TRBV11-3 and TRBJ2-7; D possibly corresponds to TRBD1 (6 bases). The germline gives CDR1 SGHNT, CDR2 YENEEA. The CDR3 totals 16 residues. V was trimmed by 3 bases and J by 0 bases, leaving 15 bases between them. The CDR3 DNA reads as TGTGCCAGCAGCTTTTCACCACGGGACACCTCCTACGAGCAGTACTTC. Residues: CASSFSPRDTSYEQYF.

V and J are TRBV11-2 and TRBJ2-7, with D possibly matching TRBD1 (7 bases). Germline V gives CDR1 SGHAT, CDR2 FQNNGV. V was trimmed by 5 bases and J by 2 bases, leaving 19 bases between them. This CDR3 is built from 16 residues. The CDR3 nucleotides read TGTGCCAGCAGCGCCTTACAGGGGTCGGGGGCCTACGAGCAGTACTTC. Translated: CASSALQGSGAYEQYF.

This chain connects TRBV5-1 to TRBJ2-3, with D possibly matching TRBD2 (7 bases). This CDR3 is built from 17 residues. Germline V gene data show CDR1 as SGHRS and CDR2 as YFSETQ. The V end was cut by 0 bases, the J end by 1 base, with 15 bases between. This chain's CDR3 is CASSLGLGGGRTDTQYF. CDR3 coding DNA: TGCGCCAGCAGCTTGGGGTTGGGCGGGGGCCGCACAGATACGCAGTATTTT.

The J gene is TRBJ1-1, the V gene TRBV7-2, with unresolved D. CDR1 is SGHTA and CDR2 is FQGNSA in the germline V gene. The V and J ends lost 5 bases and 6 bases respectively, with 13 bases between them. The CDR3 runs 13 residues. The CDR3, as DNA: TGTGCCAGCAGCATTAGCCGGGAGTCTGAAGCTTTCTTT. Protein sequence: CASSISRESEAFF.

The chain employs TRBV19 and TRBJ2-2; 9 nucleotides agree with TRBD1. CDR3 size: 14 residues. V lost 6 bases, J lost 8 bases, and 7 bases stayed unmatched. From germline, CDR1 is LNHDA and CDR2 SQIVND (reference sequence). CDR3 residues: CASRIGQGRGELFF. The CDR3 DNA is TGTGCCAGTAGGATCGGACAGGGGAGGGGGGAGCTGTTTTTT.

This rearrangement joins TRBV29-1 to TRBJ1-1; D possibly corresponds to TRBD1 (6 bases). V was cut by 0 bases and J by 3 bases, with 8 bases left in between. This CDR3 contains 13 residues. Germline V gene sequence: CDR1 SQVTM, CDR2 ANQGSEA. The CDR3 loop is CSVEEQGYTEAFF. In nucleotides, the CDR3 is TGCAGCGTTGAAGAACAGGGTTACACTGAAGCTTTCTTT.

The chain is built from TRBV19 and TRBJ1-5; no reliable D call. The V gene's germline CDR1 is LNHDA and CDR2 SQIVND (reference sequence). The CDR3 is 17 amino acids. V shed 1 base and J shed 1 base, with 14 bases lying between them. The CDR3 sequence is CASSIGYRSLSNQPQHF. In nucleotides, the CDR3 is TGTGCCAGTAGTATAGGCTACAGAAGTTTAAGCAATCAGCCCCAGCATTTT.